This T cell receptor (beta chain) was sequenced in a study of blood T cell repertoires in COVID-19. Study overall: Acute and convalescent COVID-19 samples came from the United States, Italy and Spain. T cells, B-cell-depleted T cells, or PBMCs provided the cDNA or gDNA that served as material.

Using immunoSEQ multiplex PCR, the repertoire was profiled, and TCRdb retains in-frame clones only, with some absent. The table includes roughly 400,000 clones, less than 95% detected once. This clone appeared a few times. CDR1 and CDR2 from the germline V gene are LNHDA and SQIVND (reference sequence). The CDR3 is made up of 11 amino acids. V lost 6 bases and J lost 5, with 7 bases in between. The gene calls are TRBV19 and TRBJ1-1; D perhaps matches TRBD1 (5 bases). The TCR comes from a man between 18 and 29 years old who had recovered from COVID-19. The source material was PBMCs or T cells enriched from blood (not recorded which). CDR3 sequence: CASRGVTEAFF. The DNA of the CDR3 is TGTGCCAGTAGAGGGGTAACTGAAGCTTTCTTT.